Following are 29 T cell receptor beta chains from one sample sequenced in a study of early T cells in non-severe SARS-CoV-2 infection. TCRdb processed the 5' RACE reads anew with MiXCR; each CDR3 protein has one entry. The data hold 37,000 or so distinct CDR3 sequences, with 5% to 7% observed a single time. Sequencing was carried out using whole blood. These receptors came from an adult who was a healthcare worker with PCR-confirmed SARS-CoV-2 infection or an uninfected control (not recorded which).

This clonotype was observed many times. The chain links TRBV7-2 to TRBJ1-1; 8 nucleotides line up with TRBD1. Germline-derived CDR1 and CDR2 are SGHTA and FQGNSA. J was trimmed by 8 bases and V by 3 bases; bases with no gene match: 11. This CDR3 is 15 amino acids long. The CDR3 coding sequence is TGTGCCAGCAGCTTTCCCGGACAGGGATCATTAGAAGCTTTCTTT. Translated, it gives CASSFPGQGSLEAFF.

This clonotype was detected many times. This chain connects TRBV29-1 to TRBJ2-7; 12 nucleotides agree with TRBD2. CDR1 and CDR2 from the germline V gene are SQVTM and ANQGSEA. There are 15 residues in the CDR3. The V segment lost 5 bases and the J segment 7 bases; nucleotides outside the gene matches: 12. The CDR3 protein is CSVIASGRASEEQYF. The DNA for the CDR3 is TGCAGCGTTATCGCTAGCGGGAGGGCCTCCGAAGAGCAGTACTTC.

The gene calls are TRBV28 and TRBJ1-2; the D gene is possibly TRBD1 (6 bases). Germline CDR1 reads MDHEN; CDR2 reads SYDVKM. There are 14 residues in the CDR3. Trimming removed 2 bases at V and 8 bases at J, with 15 bases between. The CDR3 reads CASSLPGQLEGYTF. Written as DNA, the CDR3 is TGTGCCAGCAGTTTACCCGGACAGCTTGAGGGCTACACCTTC.

The rearrangement joins TRBV20-1 to TRBJ2-5, with unresolved D. The CDR3 has 15 residues. CDR1 and CDR2 from the germline V gene are DFQATT and SNEGSKA (reference sequence). V was clipped by 0 bases and J by 2 bases, with 13 bases between them. CDR3 nucleotide sequence: TGCAGTGCTAGAGACCTTCGTACTGAACAAGAGACCCAGTACTTC. Translation: CSARDLRTEQETQYF.

This clonotype was observed a few times. V gene TRBV21-1 combines with J gene TRBJ1-1. TRBV21-1 is an annotated pseudogene. CDR3 length: 12 amino acids. The CDR3 is CASRLKNTEAFF. Written as DNA, the CDR3 is TGTGCCAGCAGGTTAAAGAACACTGAAGCTTTCTTT.

This clonotype was detected only a few times. The V call is TRBV12-3 or TRBV12-4, the J call TRBJ2-3; 8 bases agree with TRBD2. The length of the CDR3 is 16 residues. V trimming: 4 bases; J trimming: 2 bases; junction bases outside the gene matches: 8. The CDR3 DNA follows: TGTGCCAGCAGTTATCACCTACTAGCGGTCACAGATACGCAGTATTTT. Translation: CASSYHLLAVTDTQYF.

This clonotype was detected a few times. V usage is TRBV28 and J usage is TRBJ2-7, with TRBD2 identical over 7 bases. The CDR3 sequence is 15 residues long. Germline CDR1 and CDR2: MDHEN and SYDVKM. V trimming: 7 bases; J trimming: 5 bases; junction bases outside the gene matches: 14. The CDR3 protein is CASTLRTGRRDEQYF. CDR3 in DNA: TGTGCCAGCACCCTTCGAACCGGGAGGAGAGACGAGCAGTACTTC.

As regards this clonotype: The junction differs from germline at one of its ends, possibly a read error. The chain has TRBV10-3 and TRBJ1-2; no clear D. The germline V gene has CDR1 ENHRY and CDR2 SYGVKD. The CDR3 contains 12 residues. The CDR3 DNA reads TGTGCCATCACAATCCAAGGCCCCAAGACCCTCTTC. Translated, it gives CAITIQGPKTLF.

This clonotype was seen repeatedly, ten times or more. The chain employs TRBV6-5 and TRBJ1-4; D is uncertain. From germline, CDR1 is MNHEY and CDR2 SVGAGI. Trimming took 5 bases from V and 8 from J, leaving 15 bases between them. The length of the CDR3 is 14 residues. CDR3 amino acids: CASSERANGEKLFF. The CDR3 nucleotides read TGTGCCAGCAGTGAGCGGGCCAATGGAGAAAAACTGTTTTTT.

This clonotype showed up many times. The V gene is TRBV7-3, the J gene TRBJ2-1; the match to TRBD2 covers 8 bases. V was clipped by 5 bases and J by 7 bases; unmatched bases: 16. The germline gives CDR1 SGHTA, CDR2 FQGTGA. The CDR3 runs 17 residues. This CDR3 reads CASSPTSGGLGDNEQFF. As DNA, the CDR3 is TGTGCCAGCAGCCCTACTAGCGGAGGCCTGGGGGATAATGAGCAGTTCTTC.

This clonotype occurred many times. The genes are TRBV12-3 or TRBV12-4 and TRBJ2-1; D gene ambiguous. The ends were cut back, 3 bases at V and 0 bases at J, with 9 bases in the middle. This CDR3 has 15 amino acids. The CDR3 loop reads CASSFPGSSYNEQFF. The CDR3 nucleotides are TGTGCCAGCAGTTTCCCCGGAAGCTCCTACAATGAGCAGTTCTTC.

V and J are TRBV28 and TRBJ2-5; maybe TRBD1 (6 bases). In germline, CDR1 is MDHEN, CDR2 SYDVKM. V was shortened by 6 bases and J by 7 bases, with 21 bases between the two germline ends. The CDR3 has 15 residues. The CDR3: CASSYNVGGGWTQYF. The CDR3 DNA is TGTGCCAGCAGCTACAATGTTGGGGGCGGTTGGACCCAGTACTTC.

The rearrangement uses TRBV4-1 and TRBJ2-1; the D gene could be TRBD1 or TRBD2 (5 bases each). V lost 4 bases and J lost 4, with 14 bases in between. The germline CDR1 and CDR2 sequences are MGHRA and YSYEKL. The CDR3 is 15 amino acids. The CDR3 loop reads CASSPTSHRYNEQFF. The CDR3 DNA sequence: TGCGCCAGCAGCCCCACTAGTCACAGGTACAATGAGCAGTTCTTC.

This clonotype has at least ten counts. The chain recombines TRBV28 with TRBJ2-3; 13 bases map to TRBD2. The CDR3 is made up of 15 amino acids. Germline CDR1 is MDHEN and CDR2 is SYDVKM. Trimming took 5 bases from V and 6 from J; bases not matched to a gene: 5. CDR3 coding DNA: TGTGCCAGCAGTCCTCAGACTAGCGGGAGGGATACGCAGTATTTT. Encoded protein: CASSPQTSGRDTQYF.

This rearrangement joins TRBV18 to TRBJ1-4, with D possibly matching TRBD1 (5 bases). V was shortened by 3 bases and J by 7 bases, with 18 bases between the two germline ends. CDR1 KGHSH and CDR2 LQKENI come from the germline V gene. The CDR3 is 16 residues long. CDR3 sequence reads: CASSPRQGLTSEKLFF. As DNA, the CDR3 is TGTGCCAGCTCACCCCGGCAGGGACTCACCAGTGAAAAACTGTTTTTT.

This clonotype was counted at least ten times. V and J are TRBV7-9 and TRBJ1-2; D not resolved. Germline values: CDR1 SEHNR, CDR2 FQNEAQ (reference sequence). V was shortened by 6 bases and J by 5 bases, with 10 bases between the two germline ends. The CDR3 totals 12 residues. The DNA of the CDR3 is TGTGCCAGCAGAGGGCAGGAGTATGGCTACACCTTC. Protein sequence: CASRGQEYGYTF. The full variable domain, its missing parts supplied by reference TRBV7-9 and TRBJ1-2, is DTGVSQNPRHKITKRGQNVTFRCDPISEHNRLYWYRQTLGQGPEFLTYFQNEAQLEKSRLLSDRFSAERPKGSFSTLEIQRTEQGDSAMYLCASRGQEYGYTFGSGTRLTVV.

This clonotype came up a few times. One end of the junction varies from germline; a read error may be responsible. The chain carries TRBV12-3 or TRBV12-4 and TRBJ1-6, with D possibly TRBD1 on 5 matching bases. The CDR3 consists of 14 residues. The CDR3 here is CVSSFQGWNSPLHF. CDR3 nucleotide sequence: TGTGTCAGCAGTTTTCAGGGTTGGAATTCACCCCTCCACTTT.

This clonotype was detected only a few times. V usage is TRBV11-3 and J usage is TRBJ2-2, with unresolved D. V lost 0 bases to trimming and J lost 3 bases, with 11 bases between them. Germline V lookup: CDR1 SGHNT, CDR2 YENEEA. The CDR3 contains 16 residues. As DNA, the CDR3 is TGTGCCAGCAGCTTAGATCGGAGCACGCACACCGGGGAGCTGTTTTTT. It specifies CASSLDRSTHTGELFF.

This clonotype came up many times. This chain uses TRBV11-2 with TRBJ2-7; the match to TRBD1 covers 9 bases. The CDR3 totals 14 residues. The J segment lost 3 bases and the V segment lost 5 bases, leaving 5 bases of the junction unmatched. The germline CDR1 and CDR2 sequences are SGHAT and FQNNGV. CDR3 sequence reads: CASSRRDRDYEQYF. CDR3 bases: TGTGCCAGCAGCCGGCGGGACAGGGACTACGAGCAGTACTTC.

The chain links TRBV12-3 or TRBV12-4 to TRBJ1-2; possible D gene TRBD1, 5 bases. Trimming shortened V by 4 bases and J by 10 bases, and 13 bases separated the two germline ends. The CDR3 extends over 12 amino acids. The CDR3 DNA sequence: TGTGCCAGCAGTTCCCCCGGGACCCCCTACACCTTC. This sequence encodes CASSSPGTPYTF.

This clonotype has ten or more counts. The chain carries TRBV5-4 and TRBJ2-1; 11 bases are a match to TRBD2. CDR3 size: 16 residues. From germline, CDR1 is SGHNT and CDR2 YYREEE (reference sequence). Trimming at V came to 5 bases and at J to 0 bases, leaving 4 bases not matched to a gene. The CDR3 nucleotides read TGTGCCAGCAGAATTAGCGGGAGGGGCTCCTACAATGAGCAGTTCTTC. It yields the protein CASRISGRGSYNEQFF. The complete variable domain, with remaining parts taken from reference TRBV5-4 and TRBJ2-1, reads ETGVTQSPTHLIKTRGQQVTLRCSSQSGHNTVSWYQQALGQGPQFIFQYYREEENGRGNFPPRFSGLQFPNYSSELNVNALELDDSALYLCASRISGRGSYNEQFFGPGTRLTVL.

A few counts support this clonotype. This chain links TRBV3-1 with TRBJ2-7; TRBD2 matches 11 bases. Germline V gene data show CDR1 as LGHDT and CDR2 as YNNKEL (reference sequence). J gave up 6 bases and V 4 bases, and 5 bases lay outside the gene matches. This CDR3 is built from 14 residues. CDR3 in amino acids: CASSPKGLAVEQYF. CDR3 nucleotide sequence: TGTGCCAGCAGCCCGAAGGGACTAGCGGTCGAGCAGTACTTC.

This chain links TRBV5-1 with TRBJ2-4, with no clear D. V lost 0 bases to trimming and J lost 5 bases, with 6 bases between them. Germline assignment: CDR1 SGHRS and CDR2 YFSETQ. The CDR3 sequence is 13 residues long. CDR3 coding DNA: TGCGCCAGCAGCTTGGAAGAGGAAAACATTCAGTACTTC. It translates to CASSLEEENIQYF.

This clonotype was seen more than once but under ten times. This chain links TRBV6-5 with TRBJ2-1; TRBD2 agrees at 12 bases. This CDR3 has 13 residues. The V segment lost 4 bases and the J segment 10 bases; nucleotides outside the gene matches: 2. Germline loops: CDR1 MNHEY, CDR2 SVGAGI. The DNA of the CDR3 is TGTGCCAGCAGTTCTAGCGGGAGGGGAGAGCAGTTCTTC. Translating gives CASSSSGRGEQFF.

This clonotype turned up a few times. The V call is TRBV28, the J call TRBJ2-7, with 13 bases identical to TRBD2. CDR1 and CDR2 from the germline V gene are MDHEN and SYDVKM. V was pared by 5 bases and J by 4 bases, with 14 bases of the junction left unmatched. This CDR3 region has 18 residues. The CDR3 nucleotides read TGTGCCAGCAGTCCTTCCCCCCTACTAGCGGGAGGGAGATACGAGCAGTACTTC. Protein: CASSPSPLLAGGRYEQYF.

This clonotype was recorded at least ten times. V is TRBV7-2 and J is TRBJ1-5; the D gene is possibly TRBD1 (5 bases). Between the trimmed V and J ends, which lost 5 bases and 2 bases, there was a span of 16 bases. The CDR3 has 16 residues. The germline gives CDR1 SGHTA, CDR2 FQGNSA. The CDR3 region has the DNA TGTGCCAGCAGCCCAAAAGGGGTTCGGGGCAATCAGCCCCAGCATTTT. It encodes CASSPKGVRGNQPQHF.

This clonotype has only a few counts. The rearrangement uses TRBV10-3 and TRBJ2-7; D perhaps matches TRBD2 (6 bases). The CDR3 runs to 12 residues. The germline V gene has CDR1 ENHRY and CDR2 SYGVKD. Trimming left V 5 bases short and J 3 bases short, with 8 bases between. The CDR3 bases are TGTGCCATCAGTTCGGGACTCTACGAGCAGTACTTC. It is translated as CAISSGLYEQYF.

The J gene is TRBJ1-6, the V gene TRBV12-3 or TRBV12-4; 7 nucleotides match TRBD1. V trimming: 1 base; J trimming: 9 bases; junction bases outside the gene matches: 6. This CDR3 comprises 15 residues. The CDR3 bases are TGTGCCAGCAGTTTAGGGACAGGACTGATTTCACCCCTCCACTTT. Protein product: CASSLGTGLISPLHF.

Ten or more counts support this clonotype. The chain carries TRBV3-1 and TRBJ2-1; D perhaps matches TRBD2 (5 bases). This CDR3 is built from 14 residues. Germline values: CDR1 LGHDT, CDR2 YNNKEL (reference sequence). V shed 3 bases and J shed 2 bases, with 8 bases lying between them. The CDR3 coding sequence is TGTGCCAGCAGCCATCCCGGGGCCTACAATGAGCAGTTCTTC. Residues: CASSHPGAYNEQFF.